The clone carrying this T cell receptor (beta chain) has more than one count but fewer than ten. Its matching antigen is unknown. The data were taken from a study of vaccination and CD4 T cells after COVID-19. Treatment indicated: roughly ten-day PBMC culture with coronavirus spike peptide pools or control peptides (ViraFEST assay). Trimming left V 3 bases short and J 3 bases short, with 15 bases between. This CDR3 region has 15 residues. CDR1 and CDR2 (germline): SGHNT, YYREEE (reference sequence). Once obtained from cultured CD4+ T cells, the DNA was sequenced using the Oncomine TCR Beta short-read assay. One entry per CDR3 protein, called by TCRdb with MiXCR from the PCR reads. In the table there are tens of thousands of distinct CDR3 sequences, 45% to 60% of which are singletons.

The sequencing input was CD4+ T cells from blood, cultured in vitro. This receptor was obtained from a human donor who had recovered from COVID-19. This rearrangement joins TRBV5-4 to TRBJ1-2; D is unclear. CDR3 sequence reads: CASSSTLEGDYGYTF. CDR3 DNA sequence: TGTGCCAGCAGCTCCACTCTTGAGGGAGACTATGGCTACACCTTC.